These 10 T cell receptor beta chains originate from one sample sequenced in a study of shared clonotypes between healthy human individuals. Measured with immunoSEQ multiplex PCR; TCRdb has only the in-frame clones, and not every one. The sample has around 990,000 clones, roughly 77% seen once. The sample taken for sequencing was memory CD4+ T cells from PBMCs. Subset defined: CD45RA-negative fraction. The receptors were gathered from a young man in good health. Some clones in this sample may be carry-over from other donors' samples.

A word on this clone: The identical CDR3 is also encoded by other nucleotide sequences in the sample. V usage is TRBV7-2 and J usage is TRBJ2-1; D perhaps matches TRBD1 (5 bases). Germline V gene data show CDR1 as SGHTA and CDR2 as FQGNSA. Trimming took 2 bases from V and 0 from J, leaving 8 bases between them. The CDR3 is 15 residues long. The CDR3 DNA sequence: TGTGCCAGCAGCTTACAGGGTAGCTCCTACAATGAGCAGTTCTTC. This sequence encodes CASSLQGSSYNEQFF.

The chain recombines TRBV12-5 with TRBJ1-1, with D unclear. The CDR3 consists of 15 residues. Deletions cut 0 bases from V and 3 bases from J, with 11 bases between. The germline V gene has CDR1 LGHNT and CDR2 FRNRAP. The CDR3 DNA reads TGTGCTAGTGGTTTGGTAGCTGGGAGGCACACTGAAGCTTTCTTT. Its protein is CASGLVAGRHTEAFF.

The chain joins TRBV30 to TRBJ1-2; 7 bases agree with TRBD1. Per germline, CDR1 GTSNPN and CDR2 SVGIG (reference sequence). V lost 0 bases, J lost 6 bases, and 10 bases stayed unmatched. The CDR3 has 15 residues. Here the CDR3 DNA reads TGTGCCTGGAGTGTTAATCTTCGAGGGGGCAATGGCTACACCTTC. Translation gives CAWSVNLRGGNGYTF.

The chain combines TRBV7-6 with TRBJ2-2, with D perhaps given as TRBD1 or TRBD2 (5 bases each). Germline V lookup: CDR1 SGHVS, CDR2 FNYEAQ. This CDR3 comprises 15 residues. Trimming stripped 2 bases from V and 4 bases from J, with 11 bases between. CDR3 DNA sequence: TGTGCCAGCAGCTTACGGGGACCGGGCACCGGGGAGCTGTTTTTT. It encodes CASSLRGPGTGELFF.

This clone was seen more than once but under ten times. Written as DNA, the CDR3 is TGTGCCAGTAGTAGCGGGAGGGCCAATGAGCAGTTCTTC. This encodes CASSSGRANEQFF. This chain uses TRBV19 with TRBJ2-1, with 9 bases aligning to TRBD2. J gave up 6 bases and V 4 bases, and 1 base lay outside the gene matches. Germline V gene lookup returns CDR1 LNHDA and CDR2 SQIVND (reference sequence). The CDR3 has 13 amino acids. Combining the CDR3 with reference TRBV19 and TRBJ2-1 gives the whole variable domain DGGITQSPKYLFRKEGQNVTLSCEQNLNHDAMYWYRQDPGQGLRLIYYSQIVNDFQKGDIAEGYSVSREKKESFPLTVTSAQKNPTAFYLCASSSGRANEQFFGPGTRLTVL.

The V and J genes are TRBV19 and TRBJ2-7; 10 bases fit TRBD2. The J segment lost 4 bases and the V segment lost 6 bases, leaving 12 bases of the junction unmatched. The CDR3 extends over 16 amino acids. In germline, CDR1 is LNHDA, CDR2 SQIVND (reference sequence). The CDR3 DNA is TGTGCCAGTAGGACCTCTCACCGGACTAGCGGTTACGAGCAGTACTTC. Translated, it gives CASRTSHRTSGYEQYF.

J is TRBJ1-1 and V is TRBV18; perhaps TRBD1 as D (6 bases). The CDR3 runs 15 residues. Germline lookup yields CDR1 KGHSH and CDR2 LQKENI. V gave up 5 bases and J gave up 1 base, with 14 bases separating them. CDR3 DNA sequence: TGTGCCAGCTCATTAGGGGGACCGACGAACACTGAAGCTTTCTTT. It is translated as CASSLGGPTNTEAFF.

The J gene is TRBJ2-1, the V gene TRBV5-1; 9 nucleotides line up with TRBD2. Germline V gene sequence: CDR1 SGHRS, CDR2 YFSETQ. Trimming cost V 4 bases and J 2 bases; bases outside gene matches: 13. The CDR3 runs to 18 residues. In DNA, the CDR3 is TGCGCCAGCAGCCCAAATCCGACTAGCGGCTTGACCTACAATGAGCAGTTCTTC. Translating it yields CASSPNPTSGLTYNEQFF.

The chain carries TRBV5-8 and TRBJ2-7; D gene uncertain. Per the germline V gene, CDR1 is SGHTS and CDR2 is YDEGEE. The V and J ends lost 4 bases and 5 bases respectively, with 16 bases between them. The CDR3 is 14 residues long. The CDR3 here is CASSHEMFVNEQYF. The CDR3 nucleotides are TGTGCCAGCAGCCACGAGATGTTTGTCAACGAGCAGTACTTC. The full variable domain, rest sourced from reference TRBV5-8 and TRBJ2-7, is EAGVTQSPTHLIKTRGQQATLRCSPISGHTSVYWYQQALGLGLQFLLWYDEGEERNRGNFPPRFSGRQFPNYSSELNVNALELEDSALYLCASSHEMFVNEQYFGPGTRLTVT.

This clone is a singleton in its sample. The V gene is TRBV30, the J gene TRBJ2-5, with a weak D call TRBD2 (5 bases). The DNA end favors TRBJ2-7, so the J call may be wrong. This CDR3 contains 13 residues. The V gene's germline CDR1 is GTSNPN and CDR2 SVGIG (reference sequence). Here the CDR3 reads CAWSVRGATEQYF. The CDR3 bases are TGTGCCTGGAGTGTACGGGGAGCGACCGAGCAGTACTTC.